One and the same sample provided the 10 T cell receptor beta chains below, sequenced in a study of graft-versus-host responses after intestinal transplantation. These TCRs' antigens remain unknown. TCRdb keeps only in-frame clones here, not all; method: immunoSEQ multiplex PCR. The sample consists of some 100,000 clones, 85% to 95% of them appearing once. The sample was unstimulated CD8+ T cells sorted from spleen or lymph node cells, taken before transplant. These receptor sequences come from a human donor who was the organ donor for an intestinal transplant.

The chain uses TRBV9 and TRBJ2-5, with 7 bases that match TRBD1. The CDR3 consists of 14 residues. The V segment lost 3 bases and the J segment 3 bases; nucleotides outside the gene matches: 5. The germline V gene encodes CDR1 SGDLS and CDR2 YYNGEE. CDR3 bases: TGTGCCAGCAGCGGAAGACAGGGAAAAGAGACCCAGTACTTC. Translated: CASSGRQGKETQYF.

This rearrangement joins TRBV11-2 to TRBJ2-1; D gene ambiguous. The ends were cut back, 0 bases at V and 10 bases at J, with 7 bases in the middle. Germline values: CDR1 SGHAT, CDR2 FQNNGV. CDR3 length: 12 residues. CDR3 in DNA: TGTGCCAGCAGCTTAGATTTAGTAGAGCAGTTCTTC. Translated: CASSLDLVEQFF.

The chain uses TRBV11-3 and TRBJ2-2, with a possible D match to TRBD1 (5 bases). The germline V gene has CDR1 SGHNT and CDR2 YENEEA. V lost 1 base, J lost 4 bases, and 13 bases lay in between. The CDR3 sequence is 16 residues long. In nucleotides, the CDR3 is TGTGCCAGCAGCTTAGTGGGGCTAGTTCCCACCGGGGAGCTGTTTTTT. Protein: CASSLVGLVPTGELFF.

The V gene is TRBV28, the J gene TRBJ2-7, with TRBD2 identical over 8 bases. Germline lookup yields CDR1 MDHEN and CDR2 SYDVKM. Trimming took 9 bases from V and 10 from J; bases not matched to a gene: 14. This CDR3 spans 13 amino acids. CDR3 in amino acids: CASSGNGDIDQYF. CDR3 nucleotide sequence: TGTGCCAGTAGCGGGAATGGGGATATCGATCAGTACTTC.

The sample holds one count of this clone. The chain is built from TRBV5-5 and TRBJ2-7, with D possibly being TRBD1 (5 bases). Germline lookup yields CDR1 SGHKS and CDR2 YYEKEE (reference sequence). CDR3 length equals 14 residues. The V end lost 0 bases, the J end lost 4 bases, and 11 bases lay between the germline ends. In DNA, the CDR3 is TGTGCCAGCAGCTTGGGTCAGGGTGTATACGAGCAGTACTTC. Its translation: CASSLGQGVYEQYF.

The V and J genes are TRBV5-1 and TRBJ2-7; no reliable D call. Per the germline V gene, CDR1 is SGHRS and CDR2 is YFSETQ. V dropped 2 bases and J dropped 2 bases, with 8 bases sitting between them. CDR3 length equals 13 residues. The CDR3 coding sequence is TGCGCCAGCAGCTTAAACCCTACCTACGAGCAGTACTTC. This translates into CASSLNPTYEQYF.

V gene TRBV5-4 combines with J gene TRBJ1-6; D uncertain. V shed 4 bases and J shed 11 bases, with 13 bases lying between them. Per germline, CDR1 SGHNT and CDR2 YYREEE (reference sequence). The CDR3 consists of 13 residues. The CDR3 DNA sequence: TGTGCCAGCAGCCCGGAGCCGGTAACACCCCTCCACTTT. It translates to CASSPEPVTPLHF.

Notes on this clone: Other DNA sequences from this sample encode an identical CDR3 as well. The chain recombines TRBV27 with TRBJ2-7, with TRBD1 as a possible D gene (6 bases). Germline CDR1 is MNHEY and CDR2 is SMNVEV (reference sequence). There are 16 residues in the CDR3. Trimming took off 5 bases at V and 0 bases at J, with 17 bases between the two ends. DNA for the CDR3: TGTGCCAGCAGTCCCTCGGACAGCCCGTTCTCCTACGAGCAGTACTTC. Encoded protein: CASSPSDSPFSYEQYF.

This clone came up a few times. CDR3 loop: CASSQGGQPQHF. For the CDR3, the DNA is TGCGCCAGCAGCCAAGGAGGGCAGCCCCAGCATTTT. V gene TRBV4-1 combines with J gene TRBJ1-5, with D hard to call. The CDR3 contains 12 residues. V was clipped by 1 base and J by 7 bases, with 5 bases between them. The V gene's germline CDR1 is MGHRA and CDR2 YSYEKL.

The rearrangement uses TRBV30 and TRBJ2-7; D gene uncertain. Germline V gene lookup returns CDR1 GTSNPN and CDR2 SVGIG (reference sequence). The V end was cut by 2 bases, the J end by 0 bases, with 5 bases between. The CDR3 sequence is 12 residues long. CDR3 DNA: TGTGCCTGGAGTAGTAGCTCCTACGAGCAGTACTTC. As protein: CAWSSSSYEQYF.